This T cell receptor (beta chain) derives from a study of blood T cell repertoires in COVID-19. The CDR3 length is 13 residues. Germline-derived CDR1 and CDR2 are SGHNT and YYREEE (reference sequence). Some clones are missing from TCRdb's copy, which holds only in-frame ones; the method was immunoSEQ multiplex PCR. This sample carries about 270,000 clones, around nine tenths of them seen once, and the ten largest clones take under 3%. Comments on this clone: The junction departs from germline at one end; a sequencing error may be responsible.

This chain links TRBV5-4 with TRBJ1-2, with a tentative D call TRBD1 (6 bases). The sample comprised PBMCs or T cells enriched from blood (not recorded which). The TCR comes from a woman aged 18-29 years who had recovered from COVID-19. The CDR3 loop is CASSQYQHPRTVF. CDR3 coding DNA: TGTGCCAGCAGCCAGTATCAGCACCCGAGGACAGTCTTC.